These 21 T cell receptor beta chains were all obtained from the same sample, sequenced in a study of T cell responses to AZD1222 COVID-19 vaccine. Assay: immunoSEQ multiplex PCR; the TCRdb copy retains only in-frame clones and omits some. The data hold about 100,000 clones, with about nine tenths observed a single time. The sequences come from peripheral blood, collected on day 0 of AZD1222 vaccination. All receptors come from an adult in good health.

This chain joins TRBV18 and TRBJ2-2; D gene uncertain. Per germline, CDR1 KGHSH and CDR2 LQKENI. The length of the CDR3 is 14 residues. Trimming left V 2 bases short and J 4 bases short, with 8 bases between. In DNA form, the CDR3 reads TGTGCCAGCTCACCATCGATGATCACCGGGGAGCTGTTTTTT. Translated, it gives CASSPSMITGELFF.

The V gene is TRBV6-2 or TRBV6-3, the J gene TRBJ1-1; D ambiguous. Germline V gives CDR1 MNHEY, CDR2 SVGEGT. V was pared by 0 bases and J by 4 bases, with 9 bases between. This CDR3 has 14 amino acids. The CDR3 loop reads CASSYSHGGTEAFF. In DNA, the CDR3 is TGTGCCAGCAGTTACTCTCACGGAGGCACTGAAGCTTTCTTT.

The rearrangement uses TRBV6-1 and TRBJ1-2, with 11 nucleotides matching TRBD1. This CDR3 region has 15 residues. Germline CDR1 is MNHNS and CDR2 is SASEGT. Trimming at V came to 3 bases and at J to 4 bases, leaving 4 bases not matched to a gene. CDR3 DNA sequence: TGTGCCAGCAGTGACGGGACAGGGGGAGGCTATGGCTACACCTTC. The encoded protein is CASSDGTGGGYGYTF.

The V and J genes are TRBV27 and TRBJ1-2; 11 nucleotides line up with TRBD1. Per the germline V gene, CDR1 is MNHEY and CDR2 is SMNVEV (reference sequence). The CDR3 length is 15 residues. The ends lost 4 bases at V and 4 bases at J; junction bases unmatched: 5. The CDR3 protein is CASSSRTGGSYGYTF. CDR3 DNA sequence: TGTGCCAGCAGTTCGAGGACAGGGGGCAGCTATGGCTACACCTTC.

This chain connects TRBV19 to TRBJ2-7, with D uncertain. The V and J ends lost 0 bases and 6 bases respectively, with 9 bases between them. CDR3 length equals 13 residues. Germline assignment: CDR1 LNHDA and CDR2 SQIVND (reference sequence). The CDR3: CASSIDGQVEQYF. The CDR3 DNA reads as TGTGCCAGTAGTATAGATGGGCAGGTCGAGCAGTACTTC.

A single count supports this clone. This chain uses TRBV7-2 with TRBJ2-2; D possibly corresponds to TRBD1 (6 bases). V was trimmed by 1 base and J by 6 bases, leaving 12 bases between them. CDR1 is SGHTA, CDR2 FQGNSA, per germline. This CDR3 comprises 15 residues. For the CDR3, the DNA is TGTGCCAGCAGCTTAGACCCAGGGGCGCCCGGGGAGCTGTTTTTT. This codes for CASSLDPGAPGELFF. Complete variable domain (other parts from reference TRBV7-2 and TRBJ2-2): GAGVSQSPSNKVTEKGKDVELRCDPISGHTALYWYRQSLGQGLEFLIYFQGNSAPDKSGLPSDRFSAERTGGSVSTLTIQRTQQEDSAVYLCASSLDPGAPGELFFGEGSRLTVL.

This chain connects TRBV29-1 to TRBJ1-2; D might be TRBD1 (5 bases). Germline lookup yields CDR1 SQVTM and CDR2 ANQGSEA. The CDR3 has 12 amino acids. V lost 5 bases and J lost 2, with 9 bases in between. The CDR3 DNA reads as TGCAGCGTTACAGGCTCCAACTATGGCTACACCTTC. It translates to CSVTGSNYGYTF.

V and J are TRBV6-5 and TRBJ1-2; perhaps TRBD1 as D (5 bases). V dropped 6 bases and J dropped 0 bases, with 11 bases sitting between them. The CDR3 has 14 amino acids. CDR1 MNHEY and CDR2 SVGAGI come from the germline V gene. CDR3 amino acids: CASSKGHSNYGYTF. The CDR3 region has the DNA TGTGCCAGCAGCAAAGGACACTCTAACTATGGCTACACCTTC.

The CDR3 coding sequence is TGCGCCAGCAGTCTCGGCTCTCGGGAGCCCCAGCATTTT. It specifies CASSLGSREPQHF. V and J are TRBV5-1 and TRBJ1-5, with no clear D. This CDR3 comprises 13 residues. Germline CDR1 SGHRS, CDR2 YFSETQ. The germline V and J ends were trimmed by 5 bases and 8 bases, with 14 bases remaining between them.

About this clone itself: The junction and the germline gene differ at one end; a read error may be behind it. V is TRBV4-3 and J is TRBJ2-5; 9 bases agree with TRBD2. CDR3 length equals 16 residues. Germline V gives CDR1 LGHNA, CDR2 YSLEER. This CDR3 reads CASSQDVAGGQATQYF. For the CDR3, the DNA is TGCGCCAGCAGCCAAGACGTTGCGGGGGGGCAAGCGACCCAGTACTTC.

The chain combines TRBV5-4 with TRBJ2-6; D is perhaps TRBD2 (5 bases). V dropped 2 bases and J dropped 0 bases, with 9 bases sitting between them. Germline assignment: CDR1 SGHNT and CDR2 YYREEE (reference sequence). This CDR3 is 16 amino acids long. The CDR3: CASSFGGSSGANVLTF. CDR3 DNA: TGTGCCAGCAGCTTCGGTGGGAGCTCTGGGGCCAACGTCCTGACTTTC.

In its sample, this clone was seen a few times. The chain combines TRBV19 with TRBJ2-4; D gene uncertain. Trimming left V 7 bases short and J 3 bases short, with 10 bases between. Germline CDR1 is LNHDA and CDR2 is SQIVND (reference sequence). The length of the CDR3 is 13 residues. The CDR3 protein is CASTEWNKNIQYF. In DNA, the CDR3 is TGTGCCAGTACAGAATGGAACAAAAACATTCAGTACTTC. The full variable domain, rest sourced from reference TRBV19 and TRBJ2-4, is DGGITQSPKYLFRKEGQNVTLSCEQNLNHDAMYWYRQDPGQGLRLIYYSQIVNDFQKGDIAEGYSVSREKKESFPLTVTSAQKNPTAFYLCASTEWNKNIQYFGAGTRLSVL.

The chain joins TRBV7-2 to TRBJ1-5; TRBD1 matches at 11 bases. The CDR3 spans 18 residues. Germline loops: CDR1 SGHTA, CDR2 FQGNSA. The J segment lost 4 bases and the V segment lost 1 base, leaving 9 bases of the junction unmatched. The CDR3 bases are TGTGCCAGCAGCTTAGGTCTTTGGGGGACAGGGGGAAATCAGCCCCAGCATTTT. Protein: CASSLGLWGTGGNQPQHF.

The chain has TRBV9 and TRBJ2-1; possibly TRBD2 for D (5 bases). Germline values: CDR1 SGDLS, CDR2 YYNGEE. V gave up 0 bases and J gave up 3 bases, with 19 bases separating them. This CDR3 region has 18 residues. The CDR3 sequence is CASSVEGSGRVFYNEQFF. The CDR3 DNA sequence: TGTGCCAGCAGCGTAGAAGGGAGTGGGAGAGTTTTCTACAATGAGCAGTTCTTC.

The chain employs TRBV5-1 and TRBJ2-1; 14 bases agree with TRBD2. Trimming at V came to 4 bases and at J to 5 bases, leaving 2 bases not matched to a gene. The CDR3 consists of 15 residues. Germline V gene sequence: CDR1 SGHRS, CDR2 YFSETQ. This CDR3 is CASSRGLAGDNEQFF. The DNA of the CDR3 is TGCGCCAGCAGCAGGGGACTAGCGGGAGACAATGAGCAGTTCTTC. Full variable domain (rest looked up from reference TRBV5-1 and TRBJ2-1): KAGVTQTPRYLIKTRGQQVTLSCSPISGHRSVSWYQQTPGQGLQFLFEYFSETQRNKGNFPGRFSGRQFSNSRSEMNVSTLELGDSALYLCASSRGLAGDNEQFFGPGTRLTVL.

The DNA of the CDR3 is TGTGCCAGCAGTCCGGGGACAACTGAAGCTTTCTTT. Residues: CASSPGTTEAFF. The chain recombines TRBV12-3 or TRBV12-4 with TRBJ1-1; perhaps TRBD1 as D (6 bases). V lost 5 bases to trimming and J lost 5 bases, with 9 bases between them. This CDR3 has 12 residues.

The chain has TRBV6-5 and TRBJ2-3, with TRBD2 identical over 11 bases. The CDR3 totals 15 residues. V lost 8 bases, J lost 1 base, and 5 bases stayed unmatched. Germline loops: CDR1 MNHEY, CDR2 SVGAGI. The CDR3 sequence is CASRLTSGGTDTQYF. CDR3 bases: TGTGCCAGCCGGCTGACTAGCGGGGGCACAGATACGCAGTATTTT.

This rearrangement joins TRBV6-6 to TRBJ2-7; D is unclear. The germline V and J ends were trimmed by 2 bases and 3 bases, with 5 bases remaining between them. Germline loops: CDR1 MNHNY, CDR2 SVGAGI (reference sequence). The CDR3 length is 12 residues. The CDR3 DNA is TGTGCCAGCAGTTACGGGGTCTACGAGCAGTACTTC. Protein product: CASSYGVYEQYF.

The chain uses TRBV2 and TRBJ1-3; D perhaps matches TRBD1 (5 bases). CDR3 length: 15 residues. V was trimmed by 6 bases and J by 0 bases, leaving 12 bases between them. Germline CDR1 SNHLY, CDR2 FYNNEI. The CDR3 is CASSQDSSSGNTIYF. In nucleotides, the CDR3 is TGTGCCAGCAGCCAAGACAGTTCCTCTGGAAACACCATATATTTT.

The V call is TRBV12-2, the J call TRBJ2-2; TRBD2, the table's D call, lacks a check against the DNA. TRBV12-2 is noted as a pseudogene. This CDR3 spans 16 amino acids. CDR3 DNA: TGTGCAAGTCGCTTGACTGACGCACCGAACACCGGGGAGCTGTTTTTT. It yields the protein CASRLTDAPNTGELFF.

The chain joins TRBV29-1 to TRBJ1-1, with TRBD1 matching 9 bases. This CDR3 is 13 amino acids long. Trimming took 6 bases from V and 10 from J; bases not matched to a gene: 12. Germline V lookup: CDR1 SQVTM, CDR2 ANQGSEA. CDR3 in amino acids: CSVRTGDSEGAFF. As DNA, the CDR3 is TGCAGCGTGCGGACAGGGGATAGCGAAGGAGCTTTCTTT.